The 13 T cell receptor beta chains reported below all come from one sample, sequenced in a study of T cell responses to AZD1222 COVID-19 vaccine. Only in-frame clones appear in the TCRdb table, and some are missing; sequencing was by immunoSEQ multiplex PCR. The sample carries 150,000 to 200,000 clones, around 92% recorded once. The sample was peripheral blood, taken on day 0 of AZD1222 vaccination. The receptors stem from an adult in good health.

This chain links TRBV6-2 or TRBV6-3 with TRBJ2-1; 10 bases line up with TRBD2. J lost 4 bases, V lost 6 bases, and 6 bases had no gene match. This CDR3 has 15 amino acids. Germline V CDR1 and CDR2: MNHEY, SVGEGT. CDR3 in amino acids: CASSSSGGGYNEQFF. CDR3 nucleotides: TGTGCCAGCAGCTCCAGCGGGGGGGGATACAATGAGCAGTTCTTC.

The genes are TRBV7-8 and TRBJ2-6; D unclear. With 5 bases removed from V and 0 bases from J, the gap between germline ends came to 8 bases. There are 15 residues in the CDR3. The germline gives CDR1 SGHVS, CDR2 FQNEAQ. CDR3 sequence (DNA): TGTGCCAGCAGCCCAAGCCTCTCTGGGGCCAACGTCCTGACTTTC. This encodes CASSPSLSGANVLTF.

The J gene is TRBJ1-2, the V gene TRBV4-1; D remains unclear. There are 15 residues in the CDR3. Germline CDR1 MGHRA, CDR2 YSYEKL. Trimming stripped 4 bases from V and 7 bases from J, with 19 bases between. In nucleotides, the CDR3 is TGCGCCAGCAGCCTAAGTAATAGCGGGGTAGGTGGCTACACCTTC. Amino acid sequence: CASSLSNSGVGGYTF.

The V gene is TRBV9, the J gene TRBJ1-3; no clear D. Between the trimmed V and J ends, which lost 4 bases and 1 base, there was a span of 12 bases. CDR3 length equals 15 residues. Germline V gene data show CDR1 as SGDLS and CDR2 as YYNGEE. In DNA form, the CDR3 reads TGTGCCAGCAGCCTAGTCGGGTTTTCTGGAAACACCATATATTTT. Translation: CASSLVGFSGNTIYF. The complete variable domain, with remaining parts taken from reference TRBV9 and TRBJ1-3, reads DSGVTQTPKHLITATGQRVTLRCSPRSGDLSVYWYQQSLDQGLQFLIQYYNGEERAKGNILERFSAQQFPDLHSELNLSSLELGDSALYFCASSLVGFSGNTIYFGEGSWLTVV.

V gene TRBV28 combines with J gene TRBJ2-7; the match to TRBD1 covers 7 bases. The V and J ends lost 4 bases and 2 bases, in that order; junction bases with no gene match: 8. Per the germline V gene, CDR1 is MDHEN and CDR2 is SYDVKM. The CDR3 runs to 15 residues. This CDR3 is CASSSETGIPYEQYV. CDR3 nucleotide sequence: TGTGCCAGCAGTTCGGAGACAGGGATCCCCTACGAGCAGTACGTC.

A single count supports this clone. This chain links TRBV29-1 with TRBJ1-2; D remains unclear. Trimming removed 3 bases from V and 6 bases from J, with 11 bases in between. Germline V lookup: CDR1 SQVTM, CDR2 ANQGSEA. The CDR3 totals 12 residues. The CDR3 loop is CSVDSLRDGYTF. CDR3 nucleotide sequence: TGCAGCGTTGATTCCCTCCGCGATGGCTACACCTTC. The full variable domain, with the rest looked up from reference TRBV29-1 and TRBJ1-2, is SAVISQKPSRDICQRGTSLTIQCQVDSQVTMMFWYRQQPGQSLTLIATANQGSEATYESGFVIDKFPISRPNLTFSTLTVSNMSPEDSSIYLCSVDSLRDGYTFGSGTRLTVV.

V is TRBV19 and J is TRBJ1-5, with TRBD1 matching 7 bases. CDR1 and CDR2 from the germline V gene are LNHDA and SQIVND (reference sequence). The V segment lost 7 bases and the J segment 5 bases; nucleotides outside the gene matches: 11. The CDR3 has 15 amino acids. The CDR3 spells CASTLSRGGHQPQHF. CDR3 coding DNA: TGTGCCAGTACATTGTCAAGAGGGGGCCATCAGCCCCAGCATTTT. The full variable domain, its missing parts supplied by reference TRBV19 and TRBJ1-5, is DGGITQSPKYLFRKEGQNVTLSCEQNLNHDAMYWYRQDPGQGLRLIYYSQIVNDFQKGDIAEGYSVSREKKESFPLTVTSAQKNPTAFYLCASTLSRGGHQPQHFGDGTRLSIL.

The chain carries TRBV24-1 and TRBJ2-5; D not resolved. V was shortened by 4 bases and J by 7 bases, with 15 bases between the two germline ends. The CDR3 sequence is 14 residues long. From germline, CDR1 is KGHDR and CDR2 SFDVKD. The CDR3 coding sequence is TGTGCCACCAGTGAACACATTAGTTTCCGGACCCAGTACTTC. Encoded protein: CATSEHISFRTQYF.

CDR3 loop: CASSLPGGPMNTEAFF. The CDR3, as DNA: TGTGCCAGCAGTTTACCAGGGGGACCGATGAACACTGAAGCTTTCTTT. V usage is TRBV28 and J usage is TRBJ1-1, with TRBD1 matching 7 bases. The CDR3 extends over 16 amino acids. The J segment lost 0 bases and the V segment lost 2 bases, leaving 6 bases of the junction unmatched. Germline CDR1 and CDR2: MDHEN and SYDVKM.

The chain carries TRBV6-5 and TRBJ1-2; D is perhaps TRBD1 (5 bases). The V and J ends lost 5 bases and 0 bases respectively, with 10 bases between them. The length of the CDR3 is 14 residues. Germline V gene sequence: CDR1 MNHEY, CDR2 SVGAGI. CDR3 sequence (DNA): TGTGCCAGCAGTCACAAGGGGACTAACTATGGCTACACCTTC. Translating gives CASSHKGTNYGYTF.

The gene calls are TRBV18 and TRBJ2-3; no clear D gene. The CDR3 length is 13 residues. The germline gives CDR1 KGHSH, CDR2 LQKENI. With 6 bases removed from V and 3 bases from J, the gap between germline ends came to 10 bases. CDR3 bases: TGTGCCAGCTCGGAAAGGCAGACAGATACGCAGTATTTT. This sequence encodes CASSERQTDTQYF.

The chain couples TRBV28 to TRBJ2-1; D gene unclear. Deletions cut 5 bases from V and 8 bases from J, with 10 bases between. The CDR3 has 12 residues. Germline CDR1 is MDHEN and CDR2 is SYDVKM. CDR3 in DNA: TGTGCCAGCAGTCCCCGATACGATGAGCAGTTCTTC. This translates into CASSPRYDEQFF.

The DNA of the CDR3 is TGTGCCAGCAGCGCCGGTCTTAGCTACGAGCAGTACTTC. Translating gives CASSAGLSYEQYF. The rearrangement links TRBV7-7 to TRBJ2-7; D is unresolved. Germline V lookup: CDR1 SSHAT, CDR2 FNYEAQ (reference sequence). With 5 bases removed from V and 3 bases from J, the gap between germline ends came to 11 bases. This CDR3 is 13 amino acids long.